The present T cell receptor (beta chain) was sequenced within a study of T cells in Graves' hyperthyroidism and ophthalmopathy. The source material, RNA transcripts, was used to amplify TCR beta CDR3 regions. In the first-round RT-PCR of the TCR CDR3, the HTBI primer set was used. TCRdb re-called the multiplex PCR reads through MiXCR, storing one row per CDR3 protein. The sample carries roughly 500,000 distinct CDR3 sequences, 46% recorded once. The CDR3 extends over 13 amino acids. CDR1 DFQATT and CDR2 SNEGSKA come from the germline V gene (reference sequence). Trimming took 6 bases from V and 4 from J, leaving 15 bases between them. The study's findings and limits: Blood held most thyroid clonotypes expanded above 0.001 frequency. Separation of ophthalmopathy from stable hyperthyroidism was achieved by a 13 V-J model.

Comments on this clonotype: Its antigen remains unidentified.

Patients were excluded for uncontrolled infection, other autoimmune disease, pregnancy or lactation. The diagnostic basis comprised clinical symptoms, serum thyroxine and TRAb, thyroid ultrasound and orbital computed tomography. The sequencing input was peripheral blood or thyroid tissue (not recorded which). This chain joins TRBV20-1 and TRBJ1-2; D ambiguous. This TCR was sampled from an adult woman with Graves' disease, either hyperthyroidism or ophthalmopathy (not recorded which). CDR3 in DNA: TGCAGTGCCATACCCGGCACGCCCTATGGCTACACCTTC. Translation gives CSAIPGTPYGYTF.